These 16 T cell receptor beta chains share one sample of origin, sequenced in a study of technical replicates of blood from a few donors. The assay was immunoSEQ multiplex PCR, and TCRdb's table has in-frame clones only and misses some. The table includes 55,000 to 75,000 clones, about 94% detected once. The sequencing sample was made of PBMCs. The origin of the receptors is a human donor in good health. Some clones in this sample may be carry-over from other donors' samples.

The CDR3 reads CASSQSPGSLGYTF. Written as DNA, the CDR3 is TGTGCCAGCAGCCAAAGTCCCGGGAGTTTGGGCTACACCTTC. The chain uses TRBV4-2 and TRBJ1-2; D remains unclear. The CDR3 covers 14 residues. V was trimmed by 2 bases and J by 8 bases, leaving 15 bases between them. CDR1 and CDR2 from the germline V gene are LGHNA and YNFKEQ.

CDR3 in DNA: TGCGCCAGCAGCCAAGAAGACAATTACACCTTC. This translates into CASSQEDNYTF. This sequence joins TRBV4-3 and TRBJ1-2; D ambiguous. Germline assignment: CDR1 LGHNA and CDR2 YSLEER. The germline V and J ends were trimmed by 0 bases and 11 bases, with 7 bases remaining between them. This CDR3 has 11 residues.

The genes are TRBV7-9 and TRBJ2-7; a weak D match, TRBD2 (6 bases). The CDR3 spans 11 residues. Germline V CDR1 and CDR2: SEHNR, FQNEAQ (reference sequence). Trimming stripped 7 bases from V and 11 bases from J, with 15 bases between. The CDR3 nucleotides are TGTGCCAGCAACCCCTTGCGGGAAGAGTACTTC. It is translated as CASNPLREEYF.

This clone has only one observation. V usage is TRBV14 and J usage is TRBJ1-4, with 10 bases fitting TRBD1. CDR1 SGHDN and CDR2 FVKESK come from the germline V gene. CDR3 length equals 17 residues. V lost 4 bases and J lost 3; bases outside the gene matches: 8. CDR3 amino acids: CASSPTRQGAANEKLFF. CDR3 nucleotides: TGTGCCAGCAGCCCTACCCGACAGGGGGCGGCTAATGAAAAACTGTTTTTT.

The CDR3 protein is CASSRQGSNTEAFF. The CDR3, as DNA: TGTGCCAGCAGTCGACAGGGGTCGAACACTGAAGCTTTCTTT. This chain links TRBV2 with TRBJ1-1; 8 positions match TRBD1. CDR3 size: 14 residues. V shed 5 bases, J shed 1 base, and the junction held 3 bases outside the gene matches. Germline V CDR1 and CDR2: SNHLY, FYNNEI.

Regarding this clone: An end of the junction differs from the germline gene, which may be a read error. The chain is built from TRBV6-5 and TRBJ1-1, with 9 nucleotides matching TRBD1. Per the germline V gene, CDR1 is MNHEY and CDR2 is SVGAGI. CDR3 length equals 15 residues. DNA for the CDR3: TGTGCCAGCAGTCACTCGGGACAGGGTAAAACTGAAGCTTTCTTT. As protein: CASSHSGQGKTEAFF.

Written as DNA, the CDR3 is TGTGCCAGCAGCTTAGAGATAGGACAGGGAAGGGGTATATCTAACTATGGCTACACCTTC. Protein: CASSLEIGQGRGISNYGYTF. The V and J genes are TRBV7-7 and TRBJ1-2, with 8 bases matching TRBD1. V trimming: 1 base; J trimming: 0 bases; junction bases outside the gene matches: 16. This CDR3 is built from 20 residues. The germline gives CDR1 SSHAT, CDR2 FNYEAQ (reference sequence).

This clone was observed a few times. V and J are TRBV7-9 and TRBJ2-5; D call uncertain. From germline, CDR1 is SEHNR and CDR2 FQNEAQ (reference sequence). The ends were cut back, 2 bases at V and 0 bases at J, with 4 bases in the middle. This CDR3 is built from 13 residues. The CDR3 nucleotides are TGTGCCAGCAGCTTAAGCGACCAAGAGACCCAGTACTTC. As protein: CASSLSDQETQYF. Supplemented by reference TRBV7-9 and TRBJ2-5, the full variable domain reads DTGVSQNPRHKITKRGQNVTFRCDPISEHNRLYWYRQTLGQGPEFLTYFQNEAQLEKSRLLSDRFSAERPKGSFSTLEIQRTEQGDSAMYLCASSLSDQETQYFGPGTRLLVL.

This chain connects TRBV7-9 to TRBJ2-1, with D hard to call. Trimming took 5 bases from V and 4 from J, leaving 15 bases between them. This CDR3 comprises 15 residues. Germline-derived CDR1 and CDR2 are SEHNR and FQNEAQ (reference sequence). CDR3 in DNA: TGTGCCAGCAGCCCGAGGTTGCCGACTTACAATGAGCAGTTCTTC. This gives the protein CASSPRLPTYNEQFF.

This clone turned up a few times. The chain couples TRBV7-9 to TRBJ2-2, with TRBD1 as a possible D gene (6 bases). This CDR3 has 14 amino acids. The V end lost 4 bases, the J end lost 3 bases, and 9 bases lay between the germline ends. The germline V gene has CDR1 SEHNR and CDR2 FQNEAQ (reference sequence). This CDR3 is CASSSDSYTGELFF. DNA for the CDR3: TGTGCCAGCAGCTCGGACAGCTACACCGGGGAGCTGTTTTTT. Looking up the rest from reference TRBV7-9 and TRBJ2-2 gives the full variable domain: DTGVSQNPRHKITKRGQNVTFRCDPISEHNRLYWYRQTLGQGPEFLTYFQNEAQLEKSRLLSDRFSAERPKGSFSTLEIQRTEQGDSAMYLCASSSDSYTGELFFGEGSRLTVL.

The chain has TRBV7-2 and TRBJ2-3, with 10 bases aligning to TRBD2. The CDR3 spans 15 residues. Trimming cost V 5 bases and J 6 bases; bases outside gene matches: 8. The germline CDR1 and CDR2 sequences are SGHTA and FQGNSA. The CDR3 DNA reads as TGTGCCAGCAGCGAACCTAGCGGGAGAAGCGATACGCAGTATTTT. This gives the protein CASSEPSGRSDTQYF.

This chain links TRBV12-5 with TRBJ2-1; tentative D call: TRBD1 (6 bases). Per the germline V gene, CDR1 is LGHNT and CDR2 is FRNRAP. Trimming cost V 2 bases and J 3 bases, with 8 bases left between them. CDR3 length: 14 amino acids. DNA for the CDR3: TGTGCTAGTGGTTTGCAACAGGGCTACAATGAGCAGTTCTTC. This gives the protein CASGLQQGYNEQFF.

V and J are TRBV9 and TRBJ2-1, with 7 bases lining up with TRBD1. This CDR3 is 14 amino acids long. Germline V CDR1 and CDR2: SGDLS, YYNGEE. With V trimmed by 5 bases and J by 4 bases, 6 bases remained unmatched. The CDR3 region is CASSANRGYNEQFF. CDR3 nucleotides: TGTGCCAGCAGTGCCAACAGGGGTTACAATGAGCAGTTCTTC.

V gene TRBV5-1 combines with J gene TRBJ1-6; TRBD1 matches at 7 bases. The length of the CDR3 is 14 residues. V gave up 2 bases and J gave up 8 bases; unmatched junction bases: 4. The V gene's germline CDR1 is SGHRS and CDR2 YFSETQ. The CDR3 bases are TGCGCCAGCAGCTTATCAGGGGGATATTCACCCCTCCACTTT. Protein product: CASSLSGGYSPLHF.

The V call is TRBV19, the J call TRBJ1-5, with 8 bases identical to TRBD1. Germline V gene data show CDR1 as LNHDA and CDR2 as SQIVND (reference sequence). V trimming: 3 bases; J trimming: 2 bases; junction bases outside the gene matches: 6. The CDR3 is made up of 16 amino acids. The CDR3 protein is CASSIPGQGGNQPQHF. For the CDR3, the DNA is TGTGCCAGTAGTATCCCCGGACAGGGTGGCAATCAGCCCCAGCATTTT.

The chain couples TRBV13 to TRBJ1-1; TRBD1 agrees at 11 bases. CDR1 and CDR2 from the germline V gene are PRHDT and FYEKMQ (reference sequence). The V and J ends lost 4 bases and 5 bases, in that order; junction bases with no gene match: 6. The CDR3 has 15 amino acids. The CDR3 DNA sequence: TGTGCCAGCAGCTCAGCCGGGACAGGGGGGACTGAAGCTTTCTTT. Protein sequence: CASSSAGTGGTEAFF.